The clone carrying this T cell receptor (beta chain) was found many times. TCRdb independently ran MiXCR on the RT-PCR reads; one entry per CDR3 protein. The data hold approximately 720,000 distinct CDR3 sequences, with 11% to 15% observed a single time. There are 15 residues in the CDR3. Deletions cut 4 bases from V and 1 base from J, with 11 bases between. From germline, CDR1 is SGHTA and CDR2 FQGNSA. The TCR was taken from a female donor in good health, serving as a healthy control. The sample taken for sequencing was memory CD4+ T cells from blood. This chain joins TRBV7-2 and TRBJ1-3; D is perhaps TRBD1 (5 bases). The CDR3 DNA is TGTGCCAGCAGCTACACCGGGGGTTCTGGAAACACCATATATTTT. Amino acid sequence: CASSYTGGSGNTIYF.